The clone carrying this T cell receptor (beta chain) appeared once. Its matching antigen is unknown. This sample was included in a study of T cell responses to AZD1222 COVID-19 vaccine. Whole-study findings and limits: Donors skewed white British and female; clonal diversity was possibly underestimated. Mapped onto spike, vaccine-associated CD4 TCRs spanned it and were dominant at 160-218 and 743-854. Baseline serostatus was positive in only five to seven AZD1222 recipients.

V lost 2 bases and J lost 2, with 9 bases in between. Germline assignment: CDR1 SGHDT and CDR2 YYEEEE. This CDR3 is built from 14 residues. Repertoires were generated with immunoSEQ multiplex PCR, while TCRdb's copy carries only in-frame clones and drops some. This table has some 150,000 clones, under 95% appearing once. This clonotype originated in an adult in good health. Sequencing was performed on peripheral blood, taken on day 0 of AZD1222 vaccination. The J gene is TRBJ2-3, the V gene TRBV5-6; D might be TRBD2 (5 bases). CDR3 amino acids: CASSFIRDTDTQYF. CDR3 coding DNA: TGTGCCAGCAGCTTTATCCGGGACACAGATACGCAGTATTTT.